What follows is one T cell receptor (beta chain) and its context. Its specific antigen is unknown. The sample holds no much larger clone one base away, and base qualities are not on file. These data originate in a study of CD8 T cells in Susac syndrome (dated by TCRdb to 2018 to 2020). The study in broad terms: Whether CD8+ T cell activation and differentiation in Susac syndrome was antigen driven was tested using repertoire sequencing. The study compared CD8+ T cell repertoire clonality among 12 healthy donors, about 14 Susac syndrome patients and roughly 15 multiple sclerosis patients. Study-wide findings and limitations: The number of individuals in the TCR sequencing and HLA analysis was recognized as being relatively small.

RNA was extracted with the RNeasy kit and roughly 0.5 to 1 ug was reverse transcribed using random hexamers. TCR beta CDR3 regions were amplified with the immunoSEQ multiplex PCR assay covering 54 Vbeta and 13 Jbeta segments. Bias from PCR amplification was corrected by using a synthetic template baseline for primer optimization and for computational correction. Per the source publication's procedure: Reads were assigned to V, D and J genes according to IMGT and analyzed in immunoSEQ Analyzer, with only productive sequences retained. Clonality was computed as one minus Shannon entropy normalized by log2 of the number of productive unique sequences. For each patient and control, public and private clones were evaluated among the 100 most prevalent clones. Susac-specific clones were defined as absent from healthy and MS cohorts, around 970 published viral clones and other ImmuneACCESS disease sequences. TCRdb applied fastp at Q25 and MiXCR to the public reads, then kept only in-frame beta chains. Rows are unified per CDR3 protein, each entry keeping the most common DNA and genes. These V and J calls originate from TCRdb's pipeline instead of the authors' own analysis. This sample gives hundreds of thousands of distinct CDR3 sequences in total; about 93% of them show up just once. The ten largest clonotypes hold less than 0.15% of the sample.

Trimming accounts for 0 bases at V and 10 bases at J, while the number of junction bases matched to no gene is 15. In the germline V gene, CDR1 corresponds to LGHNA and CDR2 to YSLEER. From the cysteine through the phenylalanine, the CDR3 covers 17 amino acids. Of all the DNA, just the CDR3 is kept, 51 bases in frame from base 1. Peripheral blood CD8+ and CD4+ T cells from healthy donors, Susac syndrome patients and multiple sclerosis patients were profiled using high-throughput TCR beta sequencing. Treatment-naive patients with stable or active relapsing-remitting disease fulfilling revised McDonald criteria were used as multiple sclerosis controls. Bulk CD8+ and CD4+ T cells were purified by magnetic negative isolation, whereas CD8+ TEMRA cells were enriched by FACS. Blood was drawn into EDTA tubes, processed within 24 hours, and PBMCs were isolated by density gradient centrifugation. PBMCs destined for TCR sequencing were cryopreserved in liquid nitrogen and later thawed in a 37 °C water bath. A purity of at least 90% was achieved for sorted or isolated CD4+, CD8+ and CD8+ TEMRA cells.

The sequence derives from a human donor with multiple sclerosis. The sequenced material came from CD8+ T cells from PBMCs. This sequence uses TRBV4-3 and TRBJ2-1; TRBD2 fits 7 bases in the junction. The nucleotide sequence is given as TGCGCCAGCAGCCAAGAACTGGCTAGCGGTCTTACGGGGGAGCAGTTCTTC. Protein translation: CASSQELASGLTGEQFF.